This entry features one TCR beta chain sequence. Its matching antigen is unknown. The data are from a study of monozygotic twins with inflammatory bowel disease. Study-level points and caveats: Individual T cell subtypes were not distinguishable.

TCRdb reprocessed the 5' RACE reads, with one entry per CDR3 protein and no DNA. Its table records 350,000 to 400,000 distinct CDR3 sequences. The CDR3 length is 13 residues. Germline CDR1 and CDR2: SEHNR and FQNEAQ (reference sequence). The sequence derives from a human donor with ulcerative colitis or Crohn's disease, or a healthy co-twin of an affected twin (not recorded which). The gene calls are TRBV7-9 and TRBJ2-1; as DNA is missing, the TRBD2 call by TCRdb cannot be tested. The sequenced material came from blood. CDR3 loop: CASSLVADNEQFF.